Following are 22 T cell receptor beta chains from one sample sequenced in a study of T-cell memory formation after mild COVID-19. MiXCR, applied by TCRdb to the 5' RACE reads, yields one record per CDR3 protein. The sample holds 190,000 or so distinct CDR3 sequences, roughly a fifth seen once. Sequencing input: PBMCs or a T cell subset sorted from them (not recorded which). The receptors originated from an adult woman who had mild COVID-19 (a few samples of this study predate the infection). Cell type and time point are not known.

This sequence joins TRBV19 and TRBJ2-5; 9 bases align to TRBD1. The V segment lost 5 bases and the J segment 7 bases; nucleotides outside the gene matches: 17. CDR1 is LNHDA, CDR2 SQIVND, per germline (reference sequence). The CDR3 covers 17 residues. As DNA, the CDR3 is TGTGCCAGTAGTGGACAGGGGCTTGGGACTGCCGTAGGGACCCAGTACTTC. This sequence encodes CASSGQGLGTAVGTQYF.

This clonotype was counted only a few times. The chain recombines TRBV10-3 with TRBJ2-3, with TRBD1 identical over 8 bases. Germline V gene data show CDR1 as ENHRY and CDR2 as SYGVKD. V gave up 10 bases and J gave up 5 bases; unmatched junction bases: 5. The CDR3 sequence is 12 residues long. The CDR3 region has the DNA TGTGCCACCTCAGGGGGCAGAGATACGCAGTATTTT. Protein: CATSGGRDTQYF.

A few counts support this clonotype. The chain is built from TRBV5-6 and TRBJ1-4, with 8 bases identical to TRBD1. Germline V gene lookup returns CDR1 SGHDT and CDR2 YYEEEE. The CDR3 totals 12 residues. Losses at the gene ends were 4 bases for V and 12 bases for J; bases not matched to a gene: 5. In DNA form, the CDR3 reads TGTGCCAGCAGCCACACAGGGGGGGAACTGTTTTTT. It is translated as CASSHTGGELFF.

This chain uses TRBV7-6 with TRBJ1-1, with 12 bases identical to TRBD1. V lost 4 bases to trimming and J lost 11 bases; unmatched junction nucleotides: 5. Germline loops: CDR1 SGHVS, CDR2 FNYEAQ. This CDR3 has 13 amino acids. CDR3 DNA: TGTGCCAGCAGCTCGGGACAGGGGGCGGCGGCTTTCTTT. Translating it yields CASSSGQGAAAFF.

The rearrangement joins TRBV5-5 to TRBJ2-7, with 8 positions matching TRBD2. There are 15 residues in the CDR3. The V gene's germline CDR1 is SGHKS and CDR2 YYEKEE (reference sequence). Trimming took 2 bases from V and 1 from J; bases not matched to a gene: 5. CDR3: CASSLGAGGSYEQYF. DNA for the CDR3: TGTGCCAGCAGCTTAGGCGCGGGAGGTTCCTACGAGCAGTACTTC.

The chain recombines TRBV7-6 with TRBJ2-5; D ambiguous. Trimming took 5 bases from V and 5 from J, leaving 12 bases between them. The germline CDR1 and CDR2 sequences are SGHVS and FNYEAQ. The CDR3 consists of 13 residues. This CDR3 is CASSVHVEETQYF. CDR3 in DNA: TGTGCCAGCAGCGTTCATGTGGAGGAGACCCAGTACTTC.

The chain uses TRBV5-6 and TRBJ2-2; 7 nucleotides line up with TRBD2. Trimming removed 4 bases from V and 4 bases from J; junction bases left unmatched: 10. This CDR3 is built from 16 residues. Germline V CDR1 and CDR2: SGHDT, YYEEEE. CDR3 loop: CASSTFGRGITGELFF. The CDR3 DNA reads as TGTGCCAGCAGCACCTTTGGGCGGGGGATCACCGGGGAGCTGTTTTTT.

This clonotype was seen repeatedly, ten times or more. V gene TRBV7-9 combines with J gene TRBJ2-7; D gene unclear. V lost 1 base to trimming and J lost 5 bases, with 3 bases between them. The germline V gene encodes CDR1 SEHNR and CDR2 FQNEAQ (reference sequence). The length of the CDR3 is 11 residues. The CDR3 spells CASSLDNEQYF. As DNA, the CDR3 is TGTGCCAGCAGCTTAGACAACGAGCAGTACTTC.

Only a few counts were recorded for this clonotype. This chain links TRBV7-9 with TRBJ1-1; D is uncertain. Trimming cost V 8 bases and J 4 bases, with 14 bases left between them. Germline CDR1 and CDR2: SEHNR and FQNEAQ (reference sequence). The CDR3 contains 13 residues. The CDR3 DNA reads TGTGCCAGCGAAGCCAGTGGGAGCACTGAAGCTTTCTTT. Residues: CASEASGSTEAFF.

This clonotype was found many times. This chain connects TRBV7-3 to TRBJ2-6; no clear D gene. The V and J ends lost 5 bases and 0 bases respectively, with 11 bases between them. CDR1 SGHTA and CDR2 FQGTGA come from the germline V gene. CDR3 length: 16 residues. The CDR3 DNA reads TGTGCCAGCAGCCCGGACGGAACCTCTGGGGCCAACGTCCTGACTTTC. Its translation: CASSPDGTSGANVLTF.

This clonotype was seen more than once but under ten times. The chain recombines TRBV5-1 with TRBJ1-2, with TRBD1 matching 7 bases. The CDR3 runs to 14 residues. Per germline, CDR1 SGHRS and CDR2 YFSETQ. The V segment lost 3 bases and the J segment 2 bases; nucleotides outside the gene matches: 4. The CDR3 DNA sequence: TGCGCCAGCAGCTCGACAGGGCCAAACTATGGCTACACCTTC. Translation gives CASSSTGPNYGYTF.

In nucleotides, the CDR3 is TGCGCCAGCAGCCAGCACCCCACTAGCGGGAGGTACAATGAGCAGTTCTTC. Amino acid sequence: CASSQHPTSGRYNEQFF. This sequence joins TRBV4-1 and TRBJ2-1; TRBD2 aligns across 12 bases. This CDR3 comprises 17 residues. The trim removed 3 bases at V and 4 bases at J, leaving 7 bases unmatched. Germline CDR1 and CDR2: MGHRA and YSYEKL.

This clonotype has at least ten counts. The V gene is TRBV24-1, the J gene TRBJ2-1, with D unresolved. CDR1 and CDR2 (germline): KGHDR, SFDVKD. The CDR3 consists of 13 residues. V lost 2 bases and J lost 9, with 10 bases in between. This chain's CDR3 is CATSDSPSVEQFF. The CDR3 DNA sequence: TGTGCCACCAGTGATTCCCCATCGGTTGAGCAGTTCTTC.

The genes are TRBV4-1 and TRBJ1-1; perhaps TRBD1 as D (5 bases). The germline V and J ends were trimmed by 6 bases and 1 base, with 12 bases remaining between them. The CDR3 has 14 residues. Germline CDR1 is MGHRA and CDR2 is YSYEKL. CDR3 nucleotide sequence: TGCGCCAGCAGTAAAGGAGGGGCGAACACTGAAGCTTTCTTT. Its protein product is CASSKGGANTEAFF.

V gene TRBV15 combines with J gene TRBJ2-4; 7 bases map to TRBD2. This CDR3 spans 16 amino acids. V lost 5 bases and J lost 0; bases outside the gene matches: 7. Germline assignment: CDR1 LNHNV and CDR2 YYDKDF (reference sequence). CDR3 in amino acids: CATSGGGELAKNIQYF. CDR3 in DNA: TGTGCCACCAGCGGGGGGGGGGAACTAGCCAAAAACATTCAGTACTTC. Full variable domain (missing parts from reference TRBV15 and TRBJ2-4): DAMVIQNPRYQVTQFGKPVTLSCSQTLNHNVMYWYQQKSSQAPKLLFHYYDKDFNNEADTPDNFQSRRPNTSFCFLDIRSPGLGDTAMYLCATSGGGELAKNIQYFGAGTRLSVL.

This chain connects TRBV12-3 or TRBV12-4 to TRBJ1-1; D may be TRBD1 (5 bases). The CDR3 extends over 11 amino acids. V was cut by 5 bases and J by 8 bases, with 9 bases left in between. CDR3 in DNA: TGTGCCAGCAGTGGGACTGCCGAAGCTTTCTTT. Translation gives CASSGTAEAFF.

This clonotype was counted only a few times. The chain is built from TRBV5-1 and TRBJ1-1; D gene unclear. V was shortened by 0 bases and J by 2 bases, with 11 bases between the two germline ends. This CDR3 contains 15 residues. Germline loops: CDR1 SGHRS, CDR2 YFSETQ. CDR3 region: CASSLGPGSNTEAFF. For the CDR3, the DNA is TGCGCCAGCAGCTTGGGCCCGGGGTCAAACACTGAAGCTTTCTTT.

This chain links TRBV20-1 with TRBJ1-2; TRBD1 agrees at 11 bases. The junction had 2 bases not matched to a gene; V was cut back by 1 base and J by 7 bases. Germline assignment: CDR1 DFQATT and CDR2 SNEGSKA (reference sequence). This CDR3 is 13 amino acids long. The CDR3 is CSARAGQGGGYTF. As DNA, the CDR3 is TGCAGTGCTAGAGCGGGACAGGGGGGTGGCTACACCTTC.

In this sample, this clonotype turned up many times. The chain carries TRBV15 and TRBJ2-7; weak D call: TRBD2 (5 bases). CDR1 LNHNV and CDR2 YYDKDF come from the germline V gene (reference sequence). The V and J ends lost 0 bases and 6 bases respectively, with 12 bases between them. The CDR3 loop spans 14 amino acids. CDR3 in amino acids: CATSRDGETGEQYF. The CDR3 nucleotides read TGTGCCACCAGCAGAGACGGGGAGACGGGCGAGCAGTACTTC.

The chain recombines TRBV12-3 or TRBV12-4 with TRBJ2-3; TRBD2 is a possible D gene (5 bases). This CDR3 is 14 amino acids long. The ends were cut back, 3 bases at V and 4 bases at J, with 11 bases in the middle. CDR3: CASSFLGDADTQYF. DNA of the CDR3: TGTGCCAGCAGTTTTCTCGGGGATGCAGATACGCAGTATTTT.

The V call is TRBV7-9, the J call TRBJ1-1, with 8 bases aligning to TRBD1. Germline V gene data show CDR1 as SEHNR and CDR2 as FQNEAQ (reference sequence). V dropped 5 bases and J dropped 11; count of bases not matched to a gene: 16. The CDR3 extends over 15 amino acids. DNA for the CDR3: TGTGCCAGCAGCCGACCAGGGGGCGCAGGTGGAACGGCTTTCTTT. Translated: CASSRPGGAGGTAFF.

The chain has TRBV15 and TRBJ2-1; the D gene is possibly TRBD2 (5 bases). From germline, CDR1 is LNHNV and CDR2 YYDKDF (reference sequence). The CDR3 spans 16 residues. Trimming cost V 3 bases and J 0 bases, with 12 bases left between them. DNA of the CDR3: TGTGCCACCAGCAGTCACGGAGGAGGCTCCTACAATGAGCAGTTCTTC. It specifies CATSSHGGGSYNEQFF.